This T cell receptor beta chain was profiled in a study of beta chain features in type 1 diabetes. In the study overall: Patients looked much like healthy donors when it came to age, gender and cell yields.

Every isolated RNA sample was fully reverse transcribed, so sequencing captured expressed TCRB transcripts. Clones were read by immunoSEQ multiplex PCR, and TCRdb kept only the in-frame ones, dropping some. Of 500,000 to 650,000 clones listed, 9.5% to 15% are singletons. Germline V gene sequence: CDR1 LNHDA, CDR2 SQIVND (reference sequence). V was shortened by 3 bases and J by 0 bases, with 6 bases between the two germline ends. The CDR3 length is 14 residues. Notes on this clone: Its antigen is not known.

Researchers reported sorting CD4+ naive, central memory, regulatory and stem cell-like memory cells via CD45RO/CCR7/CD25/CD127/CD95/CD27. Findings and caveats of the study: Within each of all four CD4+ subsets, Type 1 diabetes patients had TCRB CDR3s that were moderately but significantly shorter. Sequencing used cDNA, and cells with high TCR expression could therefore be over-represented.

The chain uses TRBV19 and TRBJ1-5; D unclear. The specimen was naive CD4+ T cells from blood. The sequence came from a man between 25 and 39 years old with type 1 diabetes. This CDR3 is CASSMPVSNQPQHF. The CDR3 DNA sequence: TGTGCCAGTAGTATGCCAGTTAGCAATCAGCCCCAGCATTTT.